This T cell receptor beta chain was sequenced for a study of cytomegalovirus exposure and HLA in healthy donors. While unrecorded immune exposures were likely, the donors were nominally healthy when sampled. PCR used 60 Vbeta primers and 13 Jbeta primers. The assay was immunoSEQ multiplex PCR, and TCRdb's table has in-frame clones only and misses some. This sample's table has approximately 96,000 clones. The CDR3 covers 16 residues. CDR1 SGHRS and CDR2 YFSETQ come from the germline V gene. The V gene lost 0 bases and the J gene lost 0 bases, with 9 bases spanning the gap. Concerning this clone: Its antigen is undetermined.

Whole-study findings and limits: Association of around 17,000 TCR beta sequences with HLA alleles was found at 0.05 false discovery rate in a later analysis. It was assumed in the presence/absence analyses that sequencing depth was roughly uniform across donors. The authors reported that TCR beta sequences could predict HLA-A and HLA-B alleles. These predictions were accurate for most subjects in the first cohort.

The J gene is TRBJ1-4, the V gene TRBV5-1, with D possibly matching TRBD1 (5 bases). The sample consisted of PBMCs. The receptor's source is a girl aged 10-17 years in good health and CMV-seropositive. For the CDR3, the DNA is TGCGCCAGCAGCTTGGGCGGACATGCAACTAATGAAAAACTGTTTTTT. Its translation: CASSLGGHATNEKLFF.